A selection of T cell receptor beta chains follows, all from one sample in a study of type 1 regulatory T cells. Their antigen targets remain unknown. In TCRdb, the reads were re-called with MiXCR into one record per CDR3 protein. The table includes roughly 68,000 distinct CDR3 sequences, 63% detected once. Sequenced sample: cultured T cells, either the whole culture or a sorted T cell fraction (not recorded which). These receptors were obtained from a human donor in good health. The CDR3 runs from the conserved cysteine through the conserved F or W. D genes are given only for firm matches. Where a row states a size, it is once, few, many or the class of an expanded clone; other rows omit it.

len: 17; d_gene: TRBD2; j_gene: TRBJ2-1; abundance: few; v_gene: TRBV10-3; CDR3aa: CAISYSGLAGVYNEQFF; CDR3nt: TGTGCCATCAGTTACTCCGGACTAGCGGGAGTTTACAATGAGCAGTTCTTC
len: 16; d_gene: TRBD1; j_gene: TRBJ1-2; abundance: many; v_gene: TRBV5-1; CDR3aa: CASSWDTTGGGYGYTF; CDR3nt: TGCGCCAGCAGCTGGGATACGACAGGGGGTGGCTATGGCTACACCTTC
len: 17; d_gene: TRBD2; j_gene: TRBJ2-2; abundance: once; v_gene: TRBV11-2; CDR3aa: CASSLVRLAVNTGELFF; CDR3nt: TGTGCCAGCAGCTTAGTCCGACTAGCAGTAAACACCGGGGAGCTGTTTTTT
len: 17; d_gene: TRBD2; j_gene: TRBJ2-5; abundance: NA; v_gene: TRBV18; CDR3aa: CASSPLSGREYQETQYF; CDR3nt: TGTGCCAGCTCACCACTAAGTGGGAGGGAGTACCAAGAGACCCAGTACTTC
len: 10; d_gene: NA; j_gene: TRBJ2-5; abundance: NA; v_gene: TRBV29-1; CDR3aa: CSGFRETQYF; CDR3nt: TGCAGCGGATTCAGGGAGACCCAGTACTTC
len: 15; d_gene: TRBD1; j_gene: TRBJ2-3; abundance: NA; v_gene: TRBV5-1; CDR3aa: CASSPTGASTDTQYF; CDR3nt: TGCGCCAGCAGCCCCACAGGGGCGAGCACAGATACGCAGTATTTT
len: 15; d_gene: NA; j_gene: TRBJ2-7; abundance: NA; v_gene: TRBV20-1; CDR3aa: CSASPKGQITYEQYF; CDR3nt: TGCAGTGCTAGCCCGAAAGGACAGATCACCTACGAGCAGTACTTC
len: 10; d_gene: NA; j_gene: TRBJ2-1; abundance: NA; v_gene: TRBV7-8; CDR3aa: CASSFNRQFF; CDR3nt: TGTGCCAGCAGCTTTAATCGTCAGTTCTTC
len: 14; d_gene: TRBD2; j_gene: TRBJ2-1; abundance: NA; v_gene: TRBV20-1; CDR3aa: CSARTSGRGNEQFF; CDR3nt: TGCAGTGCTAGGACTAGCGGGAGGGGCAATGAGCAGTTCTTC
len: 14; d_gene: TRBD1; j_gene: TRBJ2-7; abundance: once; v_gene: TRBV30; CDR3aa: CAWRTGYESHEQYF; CDR3nt: TGTGCCTGGAGGACAGGGTATGAGTCCCACGAGCAGTACTTC
len: 15; d_gene: NA; j_gene: TRBJ1-1; abundance: NA; v_gene: TRBV5-1; CDR3aa: CASSSDGLINTEAFF; CDR3nt: TGCGCCAGCAGCTCTGACGGACTCATCAACACTGAAGCTTTCTTT
len: 16; d_gene: TRBD1; j_gene: TRBJ1-6; abundance: few; v_gene: TRBV11-2; CDR3aa: CASSPQTGFKDSPLHF; CDR3nt: TGTGCCAGCAGCCCGCAGACAGGGTTCAAGGATTCACCCCTCCACTTT
len: 15; d_gene: NA; j_gene: TRBJ2-3; abundance: NA; v_gene: TRBV7-8; CDR3aa: CASTLGRWGADTQYF; CDR3nt: TGTGCCAGCACATTAGGACGTTGGGGGGCCGATACGCAGTATTTT
len: 14; d_gene: NA; j_gene: TRBJ2-2; abundance: NA; v_gene: TRBV6-6; CDR3aa: CASSYGTFSGELFF; CDR3nt: TGTGCCAGCAGTTACGGGACTTTCTCCGGGGAGCTGTTTTTT
len: 16; d_gene: NA; j_gene: TRBJ2-7; abundance: NA; v_gene: TRBV15; CDR3aa: CATSRDQRSGAYEQYF; CDR3nt: TGTGCCACCAGCAGAGATCAAAGGTCAGGAGCCTACGAGCAGTACTTC
len: 12; d_gene: NA; j_gene: TRBJ2-3; abundance: NA; v_gene: TRBV5-1; CDR3aa: CASSLQRDTQYF; CDR3nt: TGCGCCAGCAGCTTGCAGAGGGATACGCAGTATTTT
len: 13; d_gene: NA; j_gene: TRBJ2-1; abundance: NA; v_gene: TRBV7-9; CDR3aa: CASSLLVNNEQFF; CDR3nt: TGTGCCAGCAGCTTATTGGTGAACAATGAGCAGTTCTTC
len: 17; d_gene: TRBD2; j_gene: TRBJ2-3; abundance: NA; v_gene: TRBV4-2; CDR3aa: CASSQLTSGRGPDTQYF; CDR3nt: TGTGCCAGCAGCCAGCTGACTAGCGGGAGGGGTCCCGATACGCAGTATTTT
len: 12; d_gene: NA; j_gene: TRBJ2-4; abundance: NA; v_gene: TRBV7-2; CDR3aa: CASSLVPAIQYF; CDR3nt: TGTGCCAGCAGCTTAGTGCCAGCCATTCAGTACTTC
len: 16; d_gene: TRBD2; j_gene: TRBJ2-1; abundance: NA; v_gene: TRBV6-4; CDR3aa: CASSRLAGVSDNEQFF; CDR3nt: TGTGCCAGCAGTCGTCTAGCGGGAGTATCGGATAATGAGCAGTTCTTC
len: 16; d_gene: TRBD2; j_gene: TRBJ2-1; abundance: few; v_gene: TRBV5-1; CDR3aa: CASCLVAGGNYNEQFF; CDR3nt: TGCGCCAGCTGCCTTGTAGCGGGAGGGAACTACAATGAGCAGTTCTTC
len: 11; d_gene: NA; j_gene: TRBJ2-1; abundance: NA; v_gene: TRBV25-1; CDR3aa: CASSELWEQFF; CDR3nt: TGTGCCAGCAGTGAGTTGTGGGAGCAGTTCTTC
len: 13; d_gene: NA; j_gene: TRBJ2-3; abundance: NA; v_gene: TRBV20-1; CDR3aa: CSAYGGSTDTQYF; CDR3nt: TGCAGTGCTTATGGCGGGAGCACAGATACGCAGTATTTT